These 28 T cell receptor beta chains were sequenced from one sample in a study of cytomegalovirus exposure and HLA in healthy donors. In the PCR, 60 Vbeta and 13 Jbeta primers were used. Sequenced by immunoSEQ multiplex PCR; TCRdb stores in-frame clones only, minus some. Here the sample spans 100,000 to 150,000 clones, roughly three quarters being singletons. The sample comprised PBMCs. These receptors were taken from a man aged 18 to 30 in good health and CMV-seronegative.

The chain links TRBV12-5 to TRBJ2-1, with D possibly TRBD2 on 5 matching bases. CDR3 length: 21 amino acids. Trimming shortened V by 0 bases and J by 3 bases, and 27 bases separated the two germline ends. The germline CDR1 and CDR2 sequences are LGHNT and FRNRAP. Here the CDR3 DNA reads TGTGCTAGTGGTTTGGTACTTGGTTTGGCGGGCCCCGGGGTCTTCTACAATGAGCAGTTCTTC. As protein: CASGLVLGLAGPGVFYNEQFF. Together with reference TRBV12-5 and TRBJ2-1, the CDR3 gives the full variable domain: DARVTQTPRHKVTEMGQEVTMRCQPILGHNTVFWYRQTMMQGLELLAYFRNRAPLDDSGMPKDRFSAEMPDATLATLKIQPSEPRDSAVYFCASGLVLGLAGPGVFYNEQFFGPGTRLTVL.

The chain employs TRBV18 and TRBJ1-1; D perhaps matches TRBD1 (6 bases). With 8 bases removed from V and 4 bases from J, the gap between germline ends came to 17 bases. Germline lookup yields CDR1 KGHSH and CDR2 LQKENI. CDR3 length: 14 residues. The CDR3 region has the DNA TGTGCCAGCACCCAGGGGCCTGTTGTCACTGAAGCTTTCTTT. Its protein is CASTQGPVVTEAFF.

The CDR3 is CASSLALGTGLAGKVRSTDTQYF. The CDR3 region has the DNA TGCGCCAGCAGCTTGGCTTTAGGGACAGGACTAGCGGGAAAAGTTAGGAGCACAGATACGCAGTATTTT. The rearrangement links TRBV5-1 to TRBJ2-3; 12 bases are a match to TRBD2. Per the germline V gene, CDR1 is SGHRS and CDR2 is YFSETQ. The CDR3 contains 23 residues. The V segment lost 0 bases and the J segment 0 bases; nucleotides outside the gene matches: 20.

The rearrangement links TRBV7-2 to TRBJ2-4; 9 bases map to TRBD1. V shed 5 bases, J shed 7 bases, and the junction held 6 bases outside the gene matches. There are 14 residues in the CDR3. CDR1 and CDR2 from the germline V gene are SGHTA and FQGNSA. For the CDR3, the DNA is TGTGCCAGCAGCCCTGCCGGGACAGGGAACATTCAGTACTTC. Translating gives CASSPAGTGNIQYF.

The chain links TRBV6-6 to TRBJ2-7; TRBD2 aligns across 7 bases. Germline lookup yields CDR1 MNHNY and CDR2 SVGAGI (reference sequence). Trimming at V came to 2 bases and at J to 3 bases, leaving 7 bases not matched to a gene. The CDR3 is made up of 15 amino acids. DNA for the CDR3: TGTGCCAGCAGTTACAGGGGACTACGCGACTACGAGCAGTACGTC. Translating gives CASSYRGLRDYEQYV.

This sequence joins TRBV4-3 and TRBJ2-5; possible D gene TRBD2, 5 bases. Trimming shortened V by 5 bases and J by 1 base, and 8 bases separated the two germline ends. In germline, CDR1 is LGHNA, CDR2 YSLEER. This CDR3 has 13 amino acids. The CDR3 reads CASSGGAQETQYF. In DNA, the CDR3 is TGCGCCAGCAGCGGAGGTGCCCAAGAGACCCAGTACTTC.

The CDR3 nucleotides are TGTGCCACCAGCGTCGACAAGGGGGCCGGGGAGCTGTTTTTT. Translating it yields CATSVDKGAGELFF. The rearrangement uses TRBV15 and TRBJ2-2; possibly TRBD1 for D (6 bases). Trimming removed 5 bases at V and 6 bases at J, with 13 bases between. There are 14 residues in the CDR3. Germline CDR1 is LNHNV and CDR2 is YYDKDF (reference sequence).

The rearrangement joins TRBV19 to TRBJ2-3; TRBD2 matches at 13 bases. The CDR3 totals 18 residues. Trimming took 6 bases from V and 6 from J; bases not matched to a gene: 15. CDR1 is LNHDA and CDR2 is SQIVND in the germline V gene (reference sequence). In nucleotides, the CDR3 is TGTGCCAGTAGACAAGAGGCCCATGGACTAGCGGGAGAGGATACGCAGTATTTT. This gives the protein CASRQEAHGLAGEDTQYF.

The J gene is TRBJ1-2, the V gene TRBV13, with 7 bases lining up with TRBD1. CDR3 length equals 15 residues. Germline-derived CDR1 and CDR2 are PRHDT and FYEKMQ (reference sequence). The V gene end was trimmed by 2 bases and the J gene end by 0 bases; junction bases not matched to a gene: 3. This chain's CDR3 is CASSLHQGANYGYTF. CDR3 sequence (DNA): TGTGCCAGCAGCTTACACCAGGGGGCTAACTATGGCTACACCTTC.

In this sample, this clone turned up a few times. The CDR3 DNA sequence: TGCGCCAGCAGCCAAGATCCCACGACCCCTAGCTCCTACAATGAGCAGTTCTTC. The encoded protein is CASSQDPTTPSSYNEQFF. This sequence joins TRBV4-3 and TRBJ2-1; D call uncertain. V lost 0 bases and J 0 bases, leaving 15 bases between the germline ends. This CDR3 has 18 amino acids. CDR1 LGHNA and CDR2 YSLEER come from the germline V gene.

CDR3 region: CASSGGSNEQFF. For the CDR3, the DNA is TGTGCCAGCAGCGGAGGGAGCAATGAGCAGTTCTTC. The genes are TRBV9 and TRBJ2-1; D is perhaps TRBD2 (5 bases). Trimming took off 3 bases at V and 6 bases at J, with 7 bases between the two ends. CDR1 and CDR2 from the germline V gene are SGDLS and YYNGEE. This CDR3 is built from 12 residues.

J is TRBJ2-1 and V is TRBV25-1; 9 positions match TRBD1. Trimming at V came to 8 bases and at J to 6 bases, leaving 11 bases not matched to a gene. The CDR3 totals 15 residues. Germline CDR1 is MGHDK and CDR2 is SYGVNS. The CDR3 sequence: CASSRTSDRGNEQFF. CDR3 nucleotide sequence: TGTGCCAGCTCTCGGACTTCGGACAGGGGCAATGAGCAGTTCTTC.

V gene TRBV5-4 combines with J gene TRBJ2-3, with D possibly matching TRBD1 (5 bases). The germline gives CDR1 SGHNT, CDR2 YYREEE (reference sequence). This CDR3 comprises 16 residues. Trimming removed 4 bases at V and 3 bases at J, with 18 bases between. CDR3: CASSPEPGPGTDTQYF. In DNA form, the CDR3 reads TGTGCCAGCAGCCCCGAACCAGGGCCGGGTACAGATACGCAGTATTTT.

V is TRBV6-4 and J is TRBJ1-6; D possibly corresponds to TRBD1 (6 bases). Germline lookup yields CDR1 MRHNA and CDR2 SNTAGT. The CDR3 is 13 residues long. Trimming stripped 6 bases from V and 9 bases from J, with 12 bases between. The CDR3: CASRKTGSSPLHF. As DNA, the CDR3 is TGTGCCAGCAGGAAGACAGGTTCTTCACCCCTCCACTTT.

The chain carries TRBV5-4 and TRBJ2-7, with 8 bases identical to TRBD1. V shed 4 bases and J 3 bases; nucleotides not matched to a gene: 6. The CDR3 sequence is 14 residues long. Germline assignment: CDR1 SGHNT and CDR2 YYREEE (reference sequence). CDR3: CASSPRTGNYEQYF. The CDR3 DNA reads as TGTGCCAGCAGCCCCCGGACAGGGAACTACGAGCAGTACTTC.

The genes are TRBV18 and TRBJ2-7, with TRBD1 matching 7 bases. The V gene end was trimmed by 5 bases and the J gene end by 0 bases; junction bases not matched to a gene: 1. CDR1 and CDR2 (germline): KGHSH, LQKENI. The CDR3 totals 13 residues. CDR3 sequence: CASSSGGSYEQYV. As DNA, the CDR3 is TGTGCCAGCTCATCAGGGGGCTCCTACGAGCAGTACGTC.

The CDR3 is CSVAPTGANVLTF. DNA for the CDR3: TGCAGCGTTGCCCCAACTGGGGCCAACGTCCTGACTTTC. The chain links TRBV29-1 to TRBJ2-6, with D hard to call. This CDR3 spans 13 amino acids. The germline V gene has CDR1 SQVTM and CDR2 ANQGSEA. V was clipped by 4 bases and J by 2 bases, with 6 bases between them.

The CDR3 DNA reads TGTGCCAGTAGTATAGTCACCCGGGGCAATCAGCCCCAGCATTTT. This translates into CASSIVTRGNQPQHF. This sequence joins TRBV19 and TRBJ1-5; D uncertain. The CDR3 has 15 amino acids. Germline CDR1 and CDR2: LNHDA and SQIVND (reference sequence). The V and J ends lost 1 base and 2 bases respectively, with 9 bases between them. Together with reference TRBV19 and TRBJ1-5, the CDR3 gives the full variable domain: DGGITQSPKYLFRKEGQNVTLSCEQNLNHDAMYWYRQDPGQGLRLIYYSQIVNDFQKGDIAEGYSVSREKKESFPLTVTSAQKNPTAFYLCASSIVTRGNQPQHFGDGTRLSIL.

The CDR3 here is CASSYTTGARDGYTF. CDR3 coding DNA: TGTGCCAGCAGTTACACGACAGGGGCGCGGGATGGCTACACCTTC. The rearrangement joins TRBV6-5 to TRBJ1-2, with 8 bases identical to TRBD1. The CDR3 has 15 residues. Germline V lookup: CDR1 MNHEY, CDR2 SVGAGI. J was trimmed by 6 bases and V by 2 bases; bases with no gene match: 8.

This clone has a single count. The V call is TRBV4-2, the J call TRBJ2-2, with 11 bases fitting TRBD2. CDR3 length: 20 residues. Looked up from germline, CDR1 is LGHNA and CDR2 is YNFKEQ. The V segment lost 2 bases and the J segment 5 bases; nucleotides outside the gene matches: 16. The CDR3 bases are TGTGCCAGCAGCCAAATTAGCCTTGGTAGCGGGAGGGCGTGGACCGGGGAGCTGTTTTTT. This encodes CASSQISLGSGRAWTGELFF.

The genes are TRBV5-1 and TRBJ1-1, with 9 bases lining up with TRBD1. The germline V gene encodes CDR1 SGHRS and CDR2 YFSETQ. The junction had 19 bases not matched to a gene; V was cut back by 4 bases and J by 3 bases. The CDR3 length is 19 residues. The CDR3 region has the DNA TGCGCCAGCAGCGCCTTACCCCGGGACAGGGTGAGTAAGGACACTGAAGCTTTCTTT. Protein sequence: CASSALPRDRVSKDTEAFF.

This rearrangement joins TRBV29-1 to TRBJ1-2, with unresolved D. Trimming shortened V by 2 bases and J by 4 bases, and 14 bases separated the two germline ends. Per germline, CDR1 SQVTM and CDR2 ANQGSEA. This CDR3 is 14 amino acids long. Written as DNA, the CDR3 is TGCAGCGTTGAAAGTCTTGGGCGCATCTATGGCTACACCTTC. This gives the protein CSVESLGRIYGYTF.

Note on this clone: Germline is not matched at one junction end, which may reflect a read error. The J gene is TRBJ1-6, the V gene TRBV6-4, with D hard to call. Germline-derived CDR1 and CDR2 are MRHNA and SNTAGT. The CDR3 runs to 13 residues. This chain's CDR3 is CASSAEQNSPRHF. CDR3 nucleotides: TGTGCCAGCAGTGCCGAACAGAATTCACCCCGCCACTTT.

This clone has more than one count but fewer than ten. The CDR3 region is CSVTGTGEYEQFF. In nucleotides, the CDR3 is TGCAGCGTTACCGGGACAGGGGAGTATGAGCAGTTCTTC. The V call is TRBV29-1, the J call TRBJ2-1; 10 nucleotides match TRBD1. Germline CDR1 SQVTM, CDR2 ANQGSEA. V was pared by 5 bases and J by 8 bases, with 6 bases of the junction left unmatched. The CDR3 has 13 amino acids.

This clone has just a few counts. The CDR3 sequence: CASSESPGNTEAFF. CDR3 DNA: TGCGCCAGCAGTGAGAGTCCGGGGAACACTGAAGCTTTCTTT. The chain combines TRBV10-1 with TRBJ1-1; D is uncertain. Per germline, CDR1 WNHNN and CDR2 SYGVQD (reference sequence). V lost 2 bases and J 1 base, leaving 8 bases between the germline ends. This CDR3 spans 14 amino acids.

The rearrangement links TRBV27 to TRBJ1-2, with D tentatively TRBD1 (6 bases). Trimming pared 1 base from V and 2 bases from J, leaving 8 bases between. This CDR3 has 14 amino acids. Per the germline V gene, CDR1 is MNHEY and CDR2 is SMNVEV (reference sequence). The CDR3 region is CASSLWGQNYGYTF. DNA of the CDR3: TGTGCCAGCAGTTTATGGGGGCAGAACTATGGCTACACCTTC.

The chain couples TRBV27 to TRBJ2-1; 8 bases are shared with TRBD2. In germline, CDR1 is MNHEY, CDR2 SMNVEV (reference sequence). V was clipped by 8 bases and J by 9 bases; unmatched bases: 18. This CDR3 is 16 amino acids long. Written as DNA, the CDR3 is TGTGCCAGCGGATCCCCCAGACTAGCGATCGATGGTGAGCAGTTCTTC. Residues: CASGSPRLAIDGEQFF.

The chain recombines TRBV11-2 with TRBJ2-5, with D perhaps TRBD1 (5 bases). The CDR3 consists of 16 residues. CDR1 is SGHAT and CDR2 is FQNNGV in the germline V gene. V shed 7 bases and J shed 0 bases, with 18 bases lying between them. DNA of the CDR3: TGTGCCAGCATCCCAGGGCGAAGGGTTTACCAAGAGACCCAGTACTTC. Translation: CASIPGRRVYQETQYF.